This entry concerns a single TCR beta chain. Its antigen is still unknown. There are 14 residues in the CDR3. Between the trimmed V and J ends, which lost 6 bases and 5 bases, there was a span of 16 bases. CDR1 MNHEY and CDR2 SVGAGI come from the germline V gene. This entry belongs to a study of PD-L1 blockade in urothelial cancer. The overall study: Males with urothelial cancer arising in the bladder constituted about 85% of the roughly 29 patients. A median roughly 150,000 T cells were found in blood samples. General study points: Where pretreatment blood TCR clonality fell below the median, better survival was predicted.

Documented time point: peripheral blood 6 weeks after treatment start. Profiling relied on immunoSEQ multiplex PCR, and the TCRdb table lists in-frame clones only, not all of them. The sample lists 75,000 to 95,000 clones, around 93% seen once, with 0.85% to 0.9% in the top ten. This chain joins TRBV6-5 and TRBJ2-5; tentatively, D is TRBD1 (6 bases). This clonotype was sampled from a woman older than 75 with urothelial cancer. The specimen comprised PBMCs, sampled around atezolizumab (anti-PD-L1) treatment. The CDR3 is CASSPGTPGETQYF. For the CDR3, the DNA is TGTGCCAGCAGCCCTGGGACACCGGGGGAGACCCAGTACTTC.